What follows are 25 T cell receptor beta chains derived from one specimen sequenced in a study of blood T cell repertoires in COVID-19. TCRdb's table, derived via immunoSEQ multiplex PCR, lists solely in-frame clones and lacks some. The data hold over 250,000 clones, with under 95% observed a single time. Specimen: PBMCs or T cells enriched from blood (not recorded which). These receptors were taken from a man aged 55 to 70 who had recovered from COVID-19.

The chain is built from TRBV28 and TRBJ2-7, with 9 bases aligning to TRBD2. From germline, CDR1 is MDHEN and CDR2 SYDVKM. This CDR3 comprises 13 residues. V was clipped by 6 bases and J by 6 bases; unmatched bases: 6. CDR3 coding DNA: TGTGCCAGCAGCCCACTAGCGGGCGTCGAGCAGTACTTC. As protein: CASSPLAGVEQYF.

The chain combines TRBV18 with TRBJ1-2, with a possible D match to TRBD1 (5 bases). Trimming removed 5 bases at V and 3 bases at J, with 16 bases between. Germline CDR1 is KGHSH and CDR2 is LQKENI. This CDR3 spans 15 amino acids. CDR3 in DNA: TGTGCCAGCTCATCCAGGGCAGAGAGTGACTATGGCTACACCTTC. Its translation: CASSSRAESDYGYTF.

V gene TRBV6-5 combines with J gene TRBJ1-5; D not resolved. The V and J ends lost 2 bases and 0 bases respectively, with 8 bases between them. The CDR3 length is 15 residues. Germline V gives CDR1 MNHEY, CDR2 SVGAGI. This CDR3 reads CASSYVSGSNQPQHF. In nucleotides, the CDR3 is TGTGCCAGCAGTTACGTTTCGGGTAGCAATCAGCCCCAGCATTTT.

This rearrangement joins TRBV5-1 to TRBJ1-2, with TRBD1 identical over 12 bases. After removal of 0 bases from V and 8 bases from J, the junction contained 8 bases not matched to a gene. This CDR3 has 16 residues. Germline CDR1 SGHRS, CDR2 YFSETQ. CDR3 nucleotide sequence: TGCGCCAGCAGCTTGGCCCAGGGACAGGGGGCAGGGGGCTACACCTTC. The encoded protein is CASSLAQGQGAGGYTF.

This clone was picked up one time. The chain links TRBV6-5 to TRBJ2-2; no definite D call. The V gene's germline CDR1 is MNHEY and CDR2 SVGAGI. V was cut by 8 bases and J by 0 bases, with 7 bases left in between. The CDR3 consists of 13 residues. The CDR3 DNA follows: TGTGCCAGCTTGAGCACGAACACCGGGGAGCTGTTTTTT. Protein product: CASLSTNTGELFF.

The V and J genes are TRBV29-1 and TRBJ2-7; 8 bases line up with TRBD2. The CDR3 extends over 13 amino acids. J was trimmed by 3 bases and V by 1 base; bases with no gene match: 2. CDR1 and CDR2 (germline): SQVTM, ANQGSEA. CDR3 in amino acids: CSVEGLANYEQYF. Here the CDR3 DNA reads TGCAGCGTTGAAGGACTAGCGAACTACGAGCAGTACTTC.

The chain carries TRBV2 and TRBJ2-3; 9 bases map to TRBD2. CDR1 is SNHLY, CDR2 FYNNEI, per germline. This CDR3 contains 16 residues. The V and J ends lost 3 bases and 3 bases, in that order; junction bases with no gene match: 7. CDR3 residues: CASSDRGRAGTDTQYF. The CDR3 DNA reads TGTGCCAGCAGTGACCGCGGGAGGGCCGGGACAGATACGCAGTATTTT.

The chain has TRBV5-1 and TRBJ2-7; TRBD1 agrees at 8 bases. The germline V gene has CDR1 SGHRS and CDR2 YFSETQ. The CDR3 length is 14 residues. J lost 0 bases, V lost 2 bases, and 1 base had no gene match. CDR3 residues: CASSLQGDSYEQYF. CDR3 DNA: TGCGCCAGCAGCTTACAGGGGGACTCCTACGAGCAGTACTTC.

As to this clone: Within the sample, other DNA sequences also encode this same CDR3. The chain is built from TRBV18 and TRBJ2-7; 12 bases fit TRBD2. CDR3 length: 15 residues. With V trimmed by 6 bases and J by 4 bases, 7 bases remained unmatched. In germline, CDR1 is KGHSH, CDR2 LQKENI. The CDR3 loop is CASSPGLAGTYEQYF. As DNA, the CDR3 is TGTGCCAGCTCTCCAGGACTAGCGGGAACGTACGAGCAGTACTTC.

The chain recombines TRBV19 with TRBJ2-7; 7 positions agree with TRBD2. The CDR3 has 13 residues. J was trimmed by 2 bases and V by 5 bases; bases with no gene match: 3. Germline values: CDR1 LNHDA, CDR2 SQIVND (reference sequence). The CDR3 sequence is CASSPGRTYEQYF. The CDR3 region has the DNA TGTGCCAGTAGTCCCGGGAGGACCTACGAGCAGTACTTC.

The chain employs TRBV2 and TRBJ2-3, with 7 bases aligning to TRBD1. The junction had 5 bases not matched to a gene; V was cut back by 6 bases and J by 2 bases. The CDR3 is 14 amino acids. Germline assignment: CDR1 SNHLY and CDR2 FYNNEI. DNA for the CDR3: TGTGCCAGCAGACAGGGGCGCGTCACAGATACGCAGTATTTT. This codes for CASRQGRVTDTQYF.

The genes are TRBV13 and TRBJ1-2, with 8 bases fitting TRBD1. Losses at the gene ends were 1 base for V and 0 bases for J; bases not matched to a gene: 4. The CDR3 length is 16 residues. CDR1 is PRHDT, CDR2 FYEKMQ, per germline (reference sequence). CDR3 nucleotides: TGTGCCAGCAGCTTAGCCCAGGGGGCGACTAACTATGGCTACACCTTC. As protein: CASSLAQGATNYGYTF.

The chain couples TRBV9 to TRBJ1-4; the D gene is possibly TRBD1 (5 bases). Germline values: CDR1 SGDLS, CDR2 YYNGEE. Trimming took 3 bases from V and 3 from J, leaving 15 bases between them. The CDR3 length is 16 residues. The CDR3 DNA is TGTGCCAGCAGCGCGCCCTCAGGGAGGCCTAATGAAAAACTGTTTTTT. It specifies CASSAPSGRPNEKLFF.

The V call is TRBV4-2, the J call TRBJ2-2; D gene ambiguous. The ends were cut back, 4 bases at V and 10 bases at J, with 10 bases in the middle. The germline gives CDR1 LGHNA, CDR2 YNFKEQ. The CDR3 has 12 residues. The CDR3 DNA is TGTGCCAGCAGCCCCCCCAGCGCGGAGCTGTTTTTT. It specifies CASSPPSAELFF.

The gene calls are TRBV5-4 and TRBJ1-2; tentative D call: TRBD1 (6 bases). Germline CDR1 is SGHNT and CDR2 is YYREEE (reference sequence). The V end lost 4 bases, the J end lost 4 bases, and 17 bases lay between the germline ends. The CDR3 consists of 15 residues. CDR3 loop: CASSARGARVYGYTF. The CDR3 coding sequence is TGTGCCAGCAGCGCCCGGGGGGCTCGCGTCTATGGCTACACCTTC.

CDR3 sequence: CASSLARGSLHTEAFF. In DNA form, the CDR3 reads TGCGCCAGCAGCTTGGCCCGAGGGAGTTTGCACACTGAAGCTTTCTTT. The V gene is TRBV5-1, the J gene TRBJ1-1; D gene uncertain. The CDR3 has 16 amino acids. Germline-derived CDR1 and CDR2 are SGHRS and YFSETQ. Trimming left V 0 bases short and J 3 bases short, with 15 bases between.

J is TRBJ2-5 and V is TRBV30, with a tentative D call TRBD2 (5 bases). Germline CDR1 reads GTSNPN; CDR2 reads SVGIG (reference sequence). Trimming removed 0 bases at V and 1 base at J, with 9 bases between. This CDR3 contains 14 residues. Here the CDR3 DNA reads TGTGCCTGGAGTGTAGGTGCGGGCCAAGAGACCCAGTACTTC. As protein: CAWSVGAGQETQYF.

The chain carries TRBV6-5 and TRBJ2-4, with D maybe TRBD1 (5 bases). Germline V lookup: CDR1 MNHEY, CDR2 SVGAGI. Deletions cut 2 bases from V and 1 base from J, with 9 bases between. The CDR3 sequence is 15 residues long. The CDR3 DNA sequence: TGTGCCAGCAGTTACAATCAGGGCGCCAAAAACATTCAGTACTTC. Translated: CASSYNQGAKNIQYF.

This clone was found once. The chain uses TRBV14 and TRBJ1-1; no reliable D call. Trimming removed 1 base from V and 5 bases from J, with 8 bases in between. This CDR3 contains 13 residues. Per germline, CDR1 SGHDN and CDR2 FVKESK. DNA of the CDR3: TGTGCCAGCAGCCAAGGCAGGTGGACTGAAGCTTTCTTT. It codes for CASSQGRWTEAFF.

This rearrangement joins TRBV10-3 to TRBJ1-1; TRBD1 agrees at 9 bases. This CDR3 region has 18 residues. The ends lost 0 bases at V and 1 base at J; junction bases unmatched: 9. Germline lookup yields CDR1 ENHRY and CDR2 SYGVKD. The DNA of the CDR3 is TGTGCCATCAGTGAGTCCCCTATACCGGGACAGGGGAACACTGAAGCTTTCTTT. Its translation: CAISESPIPGQGNTEAFF.

The CDR3 DNA reads as TGTGCCAGTAGTTGGGGGACAGCGAGAAATCAGCCCCAGCATTTT. It yields the protein CASSWGTARNQPQHF. The V gene is TRBV19, the J gene TRBJ1-5; 7 nucleotides line up with TRBD1. This CDR3 is built from 15 residues. Germline values: CDR1 LNHDA, CDR2 SQIVND (reference sequence). The junction had 8 bases not matched to a gene; V was cut back by 5 bases and J by 4 bases.

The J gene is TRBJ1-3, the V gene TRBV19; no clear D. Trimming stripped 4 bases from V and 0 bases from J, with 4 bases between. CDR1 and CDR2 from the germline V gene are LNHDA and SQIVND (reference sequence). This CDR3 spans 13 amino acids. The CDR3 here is CASSTGSGNTIYF. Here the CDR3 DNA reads TGTGCCAGTAGTACAGGCTCTGGAAACACCATATATTTT.

The CDR3 sequence is CASRTGQPNTEAFF. As DNA, the CDR3 is TGTGCCAGTAGAACTGGACAGCCGAACACTGAAGCTTTCTTT. This chain links TRBV19 with TRBJ1-1, with D possibly matching TRBD1 (6 bases). CDR1 is LNHDA and CDR2 is SQIVND in the germline V gene (reference sequence). V was cut by 6 bases and J by 1 base, with 12 bases left in between. The CDR3 length is 14 residues.

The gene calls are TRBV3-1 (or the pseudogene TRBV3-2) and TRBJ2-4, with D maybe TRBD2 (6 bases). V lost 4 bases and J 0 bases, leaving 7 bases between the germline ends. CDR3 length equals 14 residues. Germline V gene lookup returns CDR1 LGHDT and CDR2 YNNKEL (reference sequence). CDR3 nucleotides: TGTGCCAGCAGCCGGGGGGTAGCCAAAAACATTCAGTACTTC. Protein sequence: CASSRGVAKNIQYF.

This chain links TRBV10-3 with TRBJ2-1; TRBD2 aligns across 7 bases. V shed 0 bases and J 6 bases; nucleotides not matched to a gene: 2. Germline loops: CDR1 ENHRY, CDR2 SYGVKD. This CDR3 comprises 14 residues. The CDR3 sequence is CAISESGLSNEQFF. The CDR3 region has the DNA TGTGCCATCAGTGAGTCGGGACTAAGCAATGAGCAGTTCTTC.